This T cell receptor beta chain stems from a study of blood T cell repertoires in COVID-19. Study-level information: In each case, the material was cDNA or gDNA derived from T cells, B-cell-depleted T cells, or PBMCs.

In the original processing: Amplification with reference gene primers provided the estimates of nucleated cell counts. The method was immunoSEQ multiplex PCR; TCRdb's version includes in-frame clones alone and lacks a portion of them. The V and J calls and clone size come from that table; D and trimming were worked out from the DNA. Among hundreds of thousands of clones listed, about 87% were seen once. The V and J ends lost 5 bases and 2 bases respectively, with 18 bases between them. Per the germline V gene, CDR1 is PRHDT and CDR2 is FYEKMQ (reference sequence). The CDR3 runs to 16 residues. Seattle enrolled patients during active infection and tracked them longitudinally.

This chain links TRBV13 with TRBJ2-5; a possible D gene is TRBD2 (6 bases). The material sequenced was peripheral blood. The TCR sequence derives from a woman aged 55-70 years with COVID-19, enrolled during active disease. CDR3: CASSRRIAEIQETQYF. The CDR3, as DNA: TGTGCCAGCAGCCGGAGGATAGCGGAAATTCAAGAGACCCAGTACTTC.